This passage covers 9 T cell receptor beta chains from one sample sequenced in a study of blood T cell repertoires in COVID-19. The table came from immunoSEQ multiplex PCR; TCRdb's copy has only in-frame clones and leaves some out. The repertoire holds some 200,000 clones, with 86% as singletons. The sample comprised peripheral blood. The receptors derive from an elderly woman in a cohort sampled during active or convalescent COVID-19.

This clone was detected once. This sequence joins TRBV25-1 and TRBJ1-2, with 9 nucleotides matching TRBD1. CDR3 length: 16 amino acids. From germline, CDR1 is MGHDK and CDR2 SYGVNS. The V and J ends lost 4 bases and 3 bases, in that order; junction bases with no gene match: 9. The CDR3 nucleotides read TGTGCCAGCAGTGGGAATTACAGGGGGCGCGACTATGGCTACACCTTC. Translated, it gives CASSGNYRGRDYGYTF.

The chain recombines TRBV27 with TRBJ2-7, with D possibly TRBD2 on 6 matching bases. The CDR3 totals 13 residues. CDR1 and CDR2 from the germline V gene are MNHEY and SMNVEV (reference sequence). V was cut by 7 bases and J by 1 base, with 11 bases left in between. The CDR3 nucleotides read TGTGCCAGCATCGGGGGTCGTTCCTACGAGCAGTACTTC. This codes for CASIGGRSYEQYF.

The chain is built from TRBV19 and TRBJ1-3; no firm D call. Germline CDR1 and CDR2: LNHDA and SQIVND (reference sequence). There are 13 residues in the CDR3. Trimming pared 8 bases from V and 1 base from J, leaving 9 bases between. This chain's CDR3 is CASVYPSGNTIYF. The CDR3 DNA reads TGTGCCAGTGTCTATCCATCTGGAAACACCATATATTTT.

The chain employs TRBV30 and TRBJ2-5; D is ambiguous. The V gene lost 3 bases and the J gene lost 8 bases, with 16 bases spanning the gap. From germline, CDR1 is GTSNPN and CDR2 SVGIG (reference sequence). The CDR3 loop spans 13 amino acids. The CDR3 reads CAWRGQDRKTQYF. The CDR3 bases are TGTGCCTGGAGGGGCCAGGATCGGAAAACCCAGTACTTC.

The rearrangement uses TRBV18 and TRBJ1-1; 11 bases align to TRBD1. CDR1 KGHSH and CDR2 LQKENI come from the germline V gene. Unmatched junction bases numbered 11, after V lost 4 bases and J lost 4 bases. The CDR3 contains 17 residues. The CDR3 nucleotides read TGTGCCAGCTCACGGACAGGGGGCTTCGGTCGGGGCACTGAAGCTTTCTTT. This gives the protein CASSRTGGFGRGTEAFF.

This chain connects TRBV10-3 to TRBJ1-3, with D unresolved. This CDR3 has 15 amino acids. With 0 bases removed from V and 4 bases from J, the gap between germline ends came to 10 bases. The germline CDR1 and CDR2 sequences are ENHRY and SYGVKD. The DNA of the CDR3 is TGTGCCATCAGTGAGTCGGGCCTTGGGGGAAACACCATATATTTT. Translated: CAISESGLGGNTIYF.

This clone was seen once. This chain connects TRBV5-5 to TRBJ1-2; D is perhaps TRBD1 (6 bases). CDR3 length equals 13 residues. V dropped 3 bases and J dropped 5 bases, with 11 bases sitting between them. Per the germline V gene, CDR1 is SGHKS and CDR2 is YYEKEE (reference sequence). This CDR3 is CASSSGDLYGYTF. CDR3 bases: TGTGCCAGCAGCTCAGGGGATCTTTATGGCTACACCTTC.

The chain couples TRBV7-2 to TRBJ1-3; no definite D call. Germline loops: CDR1 SGHTA, CDR2 FQGNSA. The ends were cut back, 5 bases at V and 0 bases at J, with 11 bases in the middle. The CDR3 has 15 residues. In nucleotides, the CDR3 is TGTGCCAGCAGCCCGCTAGGTCCCTCTGGAAACACCATATATTTT. Amino acid sequence: CASSPLGPSGNTIYF.

The V call is TRBV9, the J call TRBJ2-7; D is ambiguous. CDR3 length: 15 amino acids. The V and J ends lost 6 bases and 6 bases respectively, with 22 bases between them. Germline values: CDR1 SGDLS, CDR2 YYNGEE. CDR3: CASTEEQRINPEQYV. CDR3 DNA sequence: TGTGCCAGCACCGAGGAGCAAAGGATTAACCCCGAGCAGTACGTC.